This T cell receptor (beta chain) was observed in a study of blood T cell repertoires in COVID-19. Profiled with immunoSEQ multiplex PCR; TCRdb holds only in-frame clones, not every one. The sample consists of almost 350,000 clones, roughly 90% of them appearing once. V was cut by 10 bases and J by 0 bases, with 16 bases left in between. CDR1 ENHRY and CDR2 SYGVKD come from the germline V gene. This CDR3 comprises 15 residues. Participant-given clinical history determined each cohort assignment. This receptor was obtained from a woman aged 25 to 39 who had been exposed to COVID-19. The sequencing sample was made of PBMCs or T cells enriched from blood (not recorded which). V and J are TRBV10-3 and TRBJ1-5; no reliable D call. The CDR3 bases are TGTGCCACAACGGGTGACGGAATTAGCAATCAGCCCCAGCATTTT. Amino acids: CATTGDGISNQPQHF.